Included here is one TCR beta chain sequence, with context. Antigen unknown. This sample stems from a study of vaccination and CD4 T cells after COVID-19. In the study overall: Recovered patients in the cohort numbered six men and four women, two of them Hispanic. Overall study findings and caveats: Convalescent participants were relatively few, and none had early post-infection timepoints studied.

This CDR3 contains 16 residues. Germline V gene lookup returns CDR1 SGHKS and CDR2 YYEKEE (reference sequence). Trimming took 0 bases from V and 4 from J, leaving 16 bases between them. Sequenced with the Oncomine TCR Beta short-read assay was DNA taken from cultured CD4+ T cells. DNA came from CD4+ T cells after culture. MiXCR, run by TCRdb on the PCR reads, gives a single entry per CDR3 protein. The sample includes around 15,000 distinct CDR3 sequences, roughly 45% of them seen just once. Treatment denoted: roughly 10-day PBMC culture with coronavirus spike peptide pools or control peptides (ViraFEST assay). Around 2 million PBMCs per well were cultured with approximately 10 IU/ml IL-2 and 7.5 to 10 ug/ml peptide pools.

The chain recombines TRBV5-5 with TRBJ2-5; D is ambiguous. This clonotype was sampled from a human donor who received a COVID-19 vaccine. Sequencing used CD4+ T cells from blood, cultured in vitro, obtained before SARS-CoV-2 vaccination. The CDR3 here is CASSLARPQSSETQYF. Written as DNA, the CDR3 is TGTGCCAGCAGCTTGGCCCGCCCGCAGAGCTCAGAGACCCAGTACTTC.